This TCR beta chain was profiled in a study of blood T cells in healthy people across ages. Study at large: About one barcoded beta molecule per two T cells was captured by template switching. Study results and caveats: CMV infection status of these donors was not known.

Through a sample-barcoded 5' primer and a J-beta primer mix, a second PCR was run for roughly 7 to 11 cycles. TCRdb re-analysed the 5' RACE reads in MiXCR, keeping a single row per CDR3 protein. The sample consists of 700,000 to 800,000 distinct CDR3 sequences, about 42% of them appearing once. About this clonotype: Its specificity is not known.

J was trimmed by 11 bases and V by 6 bases; bases with no gene match: 19. Per the germline V gene, CDR1 is MNHEY and CDR2 is SVGEGT. The CDR3 has 17 amino acids. The sequence came from a woman in her sixties in good health. The J gene is TRBJ2-5, the V gene TRBV6-2 or TRBV6-3; TRBD1 matches at 12 bases. The sample consisted of blood. The CDR3 region is CASSAPPGTGGYNEQYF. The CDR3 nucleotides are TGTGCCAGCAGCGCCCCCCCCGGGACAGGGGGCTACAATGAGCAGTACTTC.